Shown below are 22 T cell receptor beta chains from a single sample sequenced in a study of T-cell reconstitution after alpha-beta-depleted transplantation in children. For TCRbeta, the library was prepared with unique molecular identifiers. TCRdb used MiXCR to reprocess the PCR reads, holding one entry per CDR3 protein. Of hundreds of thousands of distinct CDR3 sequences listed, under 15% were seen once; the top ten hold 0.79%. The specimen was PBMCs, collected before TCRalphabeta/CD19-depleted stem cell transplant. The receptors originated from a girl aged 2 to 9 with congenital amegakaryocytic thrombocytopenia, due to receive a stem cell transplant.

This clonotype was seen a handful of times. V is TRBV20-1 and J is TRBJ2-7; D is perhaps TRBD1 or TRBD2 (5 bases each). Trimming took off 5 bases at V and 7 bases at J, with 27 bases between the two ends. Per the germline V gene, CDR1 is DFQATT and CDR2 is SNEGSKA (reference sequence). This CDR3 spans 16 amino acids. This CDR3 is CSAPPNGAELLREQYF. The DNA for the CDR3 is TGCAGTGCTCCCCCGAACGGGGCGGAGCTGTTGCGGGAGCAGTACTTC.

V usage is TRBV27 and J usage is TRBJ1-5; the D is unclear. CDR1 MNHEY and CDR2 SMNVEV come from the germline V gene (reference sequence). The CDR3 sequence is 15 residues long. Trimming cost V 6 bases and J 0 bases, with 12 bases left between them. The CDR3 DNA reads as TGTGCCAGCAGACAATTTGACTATAGCAATCAGCCCCAGCATTTT. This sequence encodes CASRQFDYSNQPQHF.

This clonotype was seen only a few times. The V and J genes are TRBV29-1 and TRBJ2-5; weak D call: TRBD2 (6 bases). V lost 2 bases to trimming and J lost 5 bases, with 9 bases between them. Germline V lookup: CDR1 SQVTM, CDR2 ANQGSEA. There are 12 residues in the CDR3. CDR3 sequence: CSVETEGETQYF. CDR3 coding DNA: TGCAGCGTTGAAACGGAGGGGGAGACCCAGTACTTC.

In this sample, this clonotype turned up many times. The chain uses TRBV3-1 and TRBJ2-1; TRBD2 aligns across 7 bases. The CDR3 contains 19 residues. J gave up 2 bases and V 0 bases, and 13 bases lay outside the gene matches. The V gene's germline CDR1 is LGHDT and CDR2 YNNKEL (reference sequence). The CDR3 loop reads CASSQDSGEGGWPYNEQFF. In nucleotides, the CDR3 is TGTGCCAGCAGCCAAGATTCCGGAGAGGGAGGGTGGCCCTACAATGAGCAGTTCTTC.

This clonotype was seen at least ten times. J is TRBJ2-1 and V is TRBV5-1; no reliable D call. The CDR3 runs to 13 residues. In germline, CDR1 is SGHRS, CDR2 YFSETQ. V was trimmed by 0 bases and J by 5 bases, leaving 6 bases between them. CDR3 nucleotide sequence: TGCGCCAGCAGCTTGGCCTTTAACAATGAGCAGTTCTTC. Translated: CASSLAFNNEQFF. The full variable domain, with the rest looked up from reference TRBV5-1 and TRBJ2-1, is KAGVTQTPRYLIKTRGQQVTLSCSPISGHRSVSWYQQTPGQGLQFLFEYFSETQRNKGNFPGRFSGRQFSNSRSEMNVSTLELGDSALYLCASSLAFNNEQFFGPGTRLTVL.

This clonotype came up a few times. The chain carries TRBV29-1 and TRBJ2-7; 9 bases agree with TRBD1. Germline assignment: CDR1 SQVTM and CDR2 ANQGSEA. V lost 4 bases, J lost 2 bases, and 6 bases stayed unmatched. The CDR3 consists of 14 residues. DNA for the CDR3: TGCAGCGTTGTGGACAGGGGCGAAACCTACGAGCAGTACTTC. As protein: CSVVDRGETYEQYF.

The CDR3 nucleotides read TGCGCCAGCAGGAATAGCGGGATAAATGAGCAGTTCTTC. Its translation is CASRNSGINEQFF. V and J are TRBV5-1 and TRBJ2-1; 8 bases are shared with TRBD2. CDR1 and CDR2 from the germline V gene are SGHRS and YFSETQ. The CDR3 totals 13 residues. The V segment lost 5 bases and the J segment 7 bases; nucleotides outside the gene matches: 5.

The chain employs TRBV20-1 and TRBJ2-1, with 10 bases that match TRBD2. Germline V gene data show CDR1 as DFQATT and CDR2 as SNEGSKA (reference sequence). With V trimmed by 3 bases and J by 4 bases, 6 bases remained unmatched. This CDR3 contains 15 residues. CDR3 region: CSASSLAGVYNEQFF. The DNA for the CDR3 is TGCAGTGCTAGTTCCCTAGCGGGGGTATACAATGAGCAGTTCTTC.

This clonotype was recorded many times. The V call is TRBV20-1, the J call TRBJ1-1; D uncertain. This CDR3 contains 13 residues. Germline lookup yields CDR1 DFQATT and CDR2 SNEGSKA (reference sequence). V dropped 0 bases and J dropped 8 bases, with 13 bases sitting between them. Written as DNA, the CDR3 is TGCAGTGCTAGAGATGGCCAATTACTCGAAGCTTTCTTT. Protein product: CSARDGQLLEAFF.

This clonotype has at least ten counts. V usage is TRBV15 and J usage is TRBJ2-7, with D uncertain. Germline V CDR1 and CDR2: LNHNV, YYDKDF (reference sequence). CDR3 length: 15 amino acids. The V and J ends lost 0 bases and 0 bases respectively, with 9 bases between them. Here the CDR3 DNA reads TGTGCCACCAGCAGAGAAGGACGAGTCTCCTACGAGCAGTACTTC. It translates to CATSREGRVSYEQYF.

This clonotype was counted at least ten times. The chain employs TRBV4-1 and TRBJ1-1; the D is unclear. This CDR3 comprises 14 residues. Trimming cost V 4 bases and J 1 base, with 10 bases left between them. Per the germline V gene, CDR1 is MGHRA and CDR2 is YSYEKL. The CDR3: CASSLRVSNTEAFF. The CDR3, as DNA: TGCGCCAGCAGCCTGAGGGTCTCGAACACTGAAGCTTTCTTT.

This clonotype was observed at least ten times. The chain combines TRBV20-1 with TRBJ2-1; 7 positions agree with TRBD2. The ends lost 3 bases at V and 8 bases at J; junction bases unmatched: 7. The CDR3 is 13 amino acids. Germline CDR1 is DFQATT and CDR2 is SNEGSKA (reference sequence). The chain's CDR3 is CSARAGAWDEQFF. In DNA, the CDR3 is TGCAGTGCTAGGGCGGGAGCGTGGGATGAGCAGTTCTTC.

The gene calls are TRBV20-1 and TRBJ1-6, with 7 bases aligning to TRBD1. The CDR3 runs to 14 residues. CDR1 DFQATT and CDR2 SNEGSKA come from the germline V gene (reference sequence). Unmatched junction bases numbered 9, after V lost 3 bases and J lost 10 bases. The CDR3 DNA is TGCAGTGCTAGGGATAACAGGGGAACCTCACCCCTCCACTTT. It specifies CSARDNRGTSPLHF.

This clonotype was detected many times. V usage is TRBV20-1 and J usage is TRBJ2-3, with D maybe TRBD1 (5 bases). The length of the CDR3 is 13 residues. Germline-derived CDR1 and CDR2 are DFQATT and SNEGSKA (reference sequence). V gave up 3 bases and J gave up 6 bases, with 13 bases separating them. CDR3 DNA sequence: TGCAGTGCTAGGGGAAGGGGTGGCGATACGCAGTATTTT. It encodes CSARGRGGDTQYF.

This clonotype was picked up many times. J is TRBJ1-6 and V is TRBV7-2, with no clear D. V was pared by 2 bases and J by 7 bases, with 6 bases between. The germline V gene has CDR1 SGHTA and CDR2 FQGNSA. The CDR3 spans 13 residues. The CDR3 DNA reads TGTGCCAGCAGCTTACAGGCGAATTCACCCCTCCACTTT. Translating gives CASSLQANSPLHF.

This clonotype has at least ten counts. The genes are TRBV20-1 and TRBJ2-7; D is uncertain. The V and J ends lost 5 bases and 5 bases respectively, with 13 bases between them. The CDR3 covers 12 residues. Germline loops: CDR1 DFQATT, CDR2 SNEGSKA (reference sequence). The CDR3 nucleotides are TGCAGTGCTGCGTTAATCGCGGACGAGCAGTACTTC. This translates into CSAALIADEQYF.

Written as DNA, the CDR3 is TGTGCCAGCAGCTTAGCCGGAGCCTATTCCAATGAGCAGTTCTTC. Protein sequence: CASSLAGAYSNEQFF. This chain joins TRBV7-8 and TRBJ2-1; D call uncertain. The CDR3 spans 15 residues. Germline V gene data show CDR1 as SGHVS and CDR2 as FQNEAQ. Trimming left V 0 bases short and J 6 bases short, with 12 bases between.

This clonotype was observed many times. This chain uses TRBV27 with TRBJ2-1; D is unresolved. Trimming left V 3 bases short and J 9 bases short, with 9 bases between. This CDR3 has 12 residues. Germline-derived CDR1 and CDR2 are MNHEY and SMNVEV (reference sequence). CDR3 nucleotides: TGTGCCAGCAGTTTCGTAGGATTTGAGCAGTTCTTC. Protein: CASSFVGFEQFF.

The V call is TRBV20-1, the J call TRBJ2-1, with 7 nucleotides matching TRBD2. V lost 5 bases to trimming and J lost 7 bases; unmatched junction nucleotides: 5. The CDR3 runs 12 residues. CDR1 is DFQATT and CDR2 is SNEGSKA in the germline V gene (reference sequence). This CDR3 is CSAWGGGNEQFF. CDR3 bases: TGCAGTGCTTGGGGGGGAGGGAATGAGCAGTTCTTC.

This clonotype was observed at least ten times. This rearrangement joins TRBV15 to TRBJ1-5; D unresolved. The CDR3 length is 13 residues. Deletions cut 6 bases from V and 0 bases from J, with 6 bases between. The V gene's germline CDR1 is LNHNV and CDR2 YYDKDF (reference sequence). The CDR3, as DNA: TGTGCCACCAGTAGGAGTAGCAATCAGCCCCAGCATTTT. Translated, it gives CATSRSSNQPQHF.

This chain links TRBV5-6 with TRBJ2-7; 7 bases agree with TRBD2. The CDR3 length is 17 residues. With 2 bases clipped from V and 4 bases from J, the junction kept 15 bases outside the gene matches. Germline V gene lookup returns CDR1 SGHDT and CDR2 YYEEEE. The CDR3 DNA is TGTGCCAGCAGCTTTTTCGGTCCCACGGGACTATTTTACGAGCAGTACTTC. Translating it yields CASSFFGPTGLFYEQYF.

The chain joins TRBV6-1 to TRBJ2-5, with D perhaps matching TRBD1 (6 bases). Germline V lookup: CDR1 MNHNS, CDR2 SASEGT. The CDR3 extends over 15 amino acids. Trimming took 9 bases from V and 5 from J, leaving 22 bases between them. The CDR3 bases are TGTGCCAGTGCACCCGGGACATACTTCCCGGAGACCCAGTACTTC. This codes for CASAPGTYFPETQYF.